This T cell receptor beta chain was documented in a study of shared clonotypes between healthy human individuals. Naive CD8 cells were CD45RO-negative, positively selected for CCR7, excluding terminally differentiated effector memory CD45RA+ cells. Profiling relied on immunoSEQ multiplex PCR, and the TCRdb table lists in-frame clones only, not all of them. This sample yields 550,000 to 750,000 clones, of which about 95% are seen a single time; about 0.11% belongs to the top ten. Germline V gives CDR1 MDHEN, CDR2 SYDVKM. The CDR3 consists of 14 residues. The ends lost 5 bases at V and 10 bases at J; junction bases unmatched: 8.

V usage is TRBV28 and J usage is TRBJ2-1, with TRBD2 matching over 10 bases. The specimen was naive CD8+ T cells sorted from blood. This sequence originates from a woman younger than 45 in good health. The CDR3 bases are TGTGCCAGCAGTCTGCTAGCGGGAGAAGGGGAGCAGTTCTTC. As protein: CASSLLAGEGEQFF.